The source of this T cell receptor (beta chain) is a study of identifying expanded T cells in peripheral blood. This clone was observed once. The antigen remains unidentified. Germline V lookup: CDR1 LGHNA, CDR2 YNFKEQ. Trimming took 3 bases from V and 6 from J; bases not matched to a gene: 6. CDR3 length: 16 residues. Profiling relied on immunoSEQ multiplex PCR, and the TCRdb table lists in-frame clones only, not all of them. This table has more than 85,000 clones, approximately 90% appearing once. During the collection period, no donor immune events like infections were recorded. General study findings and limits: Differentially abundant clones: about 1.3 between replicates, approximately 15 at 2 to 3 weeks, 18 to 20 at four.

The TCR comes from a person between 18 and 75 years old in good health. The sample consisted of blood. This rearrangement joins TRBV4-2 to TRBJ2-1, with 12 bases matching TRBD2. CDR3 coding DNA: TGTGCCAGCAGCCACCCCACTAGCGGGGGGCCCAATGAGCAGTTCTTC. It is translated as CASSHPTSGGPNEQFF.